This TCR beta chain was documented in a study of shared clonotypes between healthy human individuals. Whole-study findings and limits: Naive CD4 clonotypes were shared across several donors at about 5%.

This was a deep-level run. Genomic DNA of every subset was divided equally among multiple immunoSEQ plates. Replicate PCRs run on sorted subsets employed 200 to 250 ng DNA, approximately 30,000 T cell genomes. The table came from immunoSEQ multiplex PCR; TCRdb's copy has only in-frame clones and leaves some out. This repertoire shows 780,000 or so clones, roughly 72% found once; its top ten account for over 1.5%. V was clipped by 1 base and J by 0 bases, with 7 bases between them. Germline values: CDR1 MGHDK, CDR2 SYGVNS. This CDR3 comprises 15 residues. Note on this clone: Its specificity is unknown.

Material for sequencing was memory CD4+ T cells sorted from blood. Subset noted: CD45RA-negative fraction. This TCR was sampled from a woman aged 25 to 39 in good health. The chain joins TRBV25-1 to TRBJ2-1, with D maybe TRBD2 (6 bases). In DNA, the CDR3 is TGTGCCAGCAGTGAATCTAGCGCCTCCTACAATGAGCAGTTCTTC. Its translation is CASSESSASYNEQFF.